The present T cell receptor (beta chain) was sequenced within a study of T-cell memory formation after mild COVID-19. On the study more broadly: Largely donor-specific sequence clusters came from two donors. Study outcomes and limitations: Whether second-wave clones peaking at day 37 were SARS-CoV-2 specific went unconfirmed.

The TCR alpha and TCR beta cDNA libraries, bearing sample barcodes and UMIs, were generated by 5'RACE using constant-segment primers. TCRdb independently ran MiXCR on the 5' RACE reads; one entry per CDR3 protein. The repertoire holds about 270,000 distinct CDR3 sequences, with 15% as singletons. Notes on this clonotype: Its specificity is unknown.

Trimming removed 4 bases at V and 2 bases at J, with 12 bases between. There are 15 residues in the CDR3. Germline values: CDR1 SEHNR, CDR2 FQNEAQ (reference sequence). The V and J genes are TRBV7-9 and TRBJ2-1; tentative D call: TRBD1 (5 bases). This sequence was found in an adult woman who had mild COVID-19 (a few samples of this study predate the infection). Cell type and time point are not known. The specimen was PBMCs or a T cell subset sorted from them (not recorded which). The CDR3 region is CASSSMGLPYNEQFF. Here the CDR3 DNA reads TGTGCCAGCAGCTCAATGGGGCTCCCCTACAATGAGCAGTTCTTC. Supplemented by reference TRBV7-9 and TRBJ2-1, the full variable domain reads DTGVSQNPRHKITKRGQNVTFRCDPISEHNRLYWYRQTLGQGPEFLTYFQNEAQLEKSRLLSDRFSAERPKGSFSTLEIQRTEQGDSAMYLCASSSMGLPYNEQFFGPGTRLTVL.